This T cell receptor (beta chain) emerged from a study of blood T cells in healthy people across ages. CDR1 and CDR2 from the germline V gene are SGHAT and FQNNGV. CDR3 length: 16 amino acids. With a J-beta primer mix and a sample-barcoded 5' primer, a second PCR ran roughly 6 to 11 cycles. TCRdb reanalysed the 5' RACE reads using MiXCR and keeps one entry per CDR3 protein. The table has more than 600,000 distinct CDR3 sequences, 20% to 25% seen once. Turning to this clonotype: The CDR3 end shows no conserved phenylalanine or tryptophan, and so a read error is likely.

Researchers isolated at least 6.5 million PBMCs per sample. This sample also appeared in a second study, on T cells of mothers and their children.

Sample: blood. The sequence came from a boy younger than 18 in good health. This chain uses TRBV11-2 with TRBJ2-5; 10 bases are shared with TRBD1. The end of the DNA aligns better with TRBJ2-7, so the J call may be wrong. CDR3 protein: CASSLVGTGVSYEQYL. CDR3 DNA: TGTGCCAGCAGCTTAGTCGGGACAGGGGTCTCCTACGAGCAGTACCTC.